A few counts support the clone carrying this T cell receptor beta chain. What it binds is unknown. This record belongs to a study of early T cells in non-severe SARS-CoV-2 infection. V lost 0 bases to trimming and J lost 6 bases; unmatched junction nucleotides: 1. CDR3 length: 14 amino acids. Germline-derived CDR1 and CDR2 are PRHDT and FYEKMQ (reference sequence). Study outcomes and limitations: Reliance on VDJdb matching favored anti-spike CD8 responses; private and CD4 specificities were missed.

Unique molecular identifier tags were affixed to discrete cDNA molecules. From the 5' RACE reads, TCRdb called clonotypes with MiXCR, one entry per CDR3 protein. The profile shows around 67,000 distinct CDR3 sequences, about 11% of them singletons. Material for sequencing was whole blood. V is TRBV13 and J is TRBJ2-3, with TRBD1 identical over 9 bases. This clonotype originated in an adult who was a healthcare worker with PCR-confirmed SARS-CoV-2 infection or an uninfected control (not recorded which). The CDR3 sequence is CASSLGTGGDTQYF. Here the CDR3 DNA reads TGTGCCAGCAGCTTAGGGACAGGGGGGGATACGCAGTATTTT.